This T cell receptor beta chain was identified during a study of blood T cells in healthy people across ages. This clonotype was observed once. Using a J-beta primer mix together with a sample-barcoded 5' primer, a second PCR was run for about 7 to 12 cycles. Each sample provided no less than 2.5 million CDR3-containing paired-end reads. TCRdb re-derived calls from the 5' RACE reads in MiXCR, one entry per CDR3 protein. The sample contains hundreds of thousands of distinct CDR3 sequences, 45% to 70% of which appear only once. Germline CDR1 and CDR2: SGHTA and FQGNSA. The CDR3 runs 15 residues. Trimming took off 4 bases at V and 5 bases at J, with 14 bases between the two ends.

The chain has TRBV7-2 and TRBJ1-4; D remains ambiguous. The sequence was obtained from a middle-aged man in good health. Sequencing was done on a sample of blood. CDR3: CASSYAGENNEKLFF. The CDR3 bases are TGTGCCAGCAGCTATGCTGGGGAAAACAATGAAAAACTGTTTTTT.